These 31 T cell receptor beta chains came from one sample sequenced in a study of blood T cell repertoires in COVID-19. Repertoires were generated with immunoSEQ multiplex PCR, while TCRdb's copy carries only in-frame clones and drops some. The table records tens of thousands of clones, 88% of them present only once. Specimen: peripheral blood. The receptors originated from a human donor in a cohort sampled during active COVID-19.

The chain's CDR3 is CASSTGQGSGYTF. CDR3 nucleotides: TGTGCCAGCAGCACAGGACAGGGGAGTGGCTACACCTTC. V gene TRBV7-9 combines with J gene TRBJ1-2; 9 positions match TRBD1. Trimming removed 5 bases from V and 7 bases from J; junction bases left unmatched: 5. In germline, CDR1 is SEHNR, CDR2 FQNEAQ (reference sequence). This CDR3 region has 13 residues.

The chain recombines TRBV6-2 or TRBV6-3 with TRBJ1-5, with D perhaps matching TRBD1 (5 bases). The germline CDR1 and CDR2 sequences are MNHEY and SVGEGT. This CDR3 spans 14 amino acids. V lost 2 bases to trimming and J lost 7 bases, with 12 bases between them. The CDR3 region is CASSYVAGWQPQHF. The CDR3 DNA is TGTGCCAGCAGTTACGTGGCAGGGTGGCAGCCCCAGCATTTT.

The CDR3 coding sequence is TGTGCCAGCAGCCAAGATGGTTGGAGGGGCGATACGCAGTATTTT. The encoded protein is CASSQDGWRGDTQYF. J is TRBJ2-3 and V is TRBV3-1 (or the pseudogene TRBV3-2); perhaps TRBD2 as D (6 bases). This CDR3 is 15 amino acids long. The V and J ends lost 0 bases and 6 bases respectively, with 13 bases between them. Germline CDR1 reads LGHDT; CDR2 reads YNNKEL (reference sequence).

The V call is TRBV21-1, the J call TRBJ2-6; TRBD1, the table's D call, was not compared with the DNA. TRBV21-1 is a pseudogene locus. This CDR3 is built from 15 residues. This CDR3 reads CASSNRGAGANVLTF. The CDR3 bases are TGTGCCAGCAGCAATAGGGGCGCTGGGGCCAACGTCCTGACTTTC.

The chain is built from TRBV11-3 and TRBJ1-3; D is unclear. The CDR3 spans 12 residues. The germline V gene has CDR1 SGHNT and CDR2 YENEEA. Between the trimmed V and J ends, which lost 5 bases and 8 bases, there was a span of 10 bases. The CDR3: CASSRGGDTIYF. The CDR3 nucleotides read TGTGCCAGCAGCCGCGGCGGAGACACCATATATTTT.

The rearrangement links TRBV5-4 to TRBJ1-1; D is unclear. Germline CDR1 is SGHNT and CDR2 is YYREEE (reference sequence). This CDR3 comprises 14 residues. With 4 bases removed from V and 0 bases from J, the gap between germline ends came to 10 bases. CDR3 in DNA: TGTGCCAGCAGCCATGACTACTTGAACACTGAAGCTTTCTTT. It yields the protein CASSHDYLNTEAFF.

As for this clone: A read error may account for a junction end that differs from germline. The chain has TRBV7-9 and TRBJ1-2, with TRBD1 identical over 11 bases. This CDR3 is built from 13 residues. Germline V gene sequence: CDR1 SEHNR, CDR2 FQNEAQ (reference sequence). The CDR3 DNA reads as TGTGCCAGCAGCTGGACAGGGGGCTATAGCTACACCTTC. This gives the protein CASSWTGGYSYTF.

The chain has TRBV13 and TRBJ1-5, with D perhaps matching TRBD1 (5 bases). The germline V gene encodes CDR1 PRHDT and CDR2 FYEKMQ (reference sequence). The CDR3 is made up of 14 amino acids. Trimming removed 0 bases from V and 6 bases from J, with 9 bases in between. The CDR3 sequence is CASSLGRVGQPQHF. The DNA for the CDR3 is TGTGCCAGCAGCTTAGGCAGGGTGGGTCAGCCCCAGCATTTT. Variable domain in full (rest from reference TRBV13 and TRBJ1-5): AAGVIQSPRHLIKEKRETATLKCYPIPRHDTVYWYQQGPGQDPQFLISFYEKMQSDKGSIPDRFSAQQFSDYHSELNMSSLELGDSALYFCASSLGRVGQPQHFGDGTRLSIL.

This chain links TRBV7-8 with TRBJ2-7, with 12 bases lining up with TRBD2. V lost 1 base to trimming and J lost 0 bases; unmatched junction nucleotides: 7. Per the germline V gene, CDR1 is SGHVS and CDR2 is FQNEAQ. CDR3 length: 18 amino acids. The CDR3 reads CASSLGLAGAHRSYEQYF. The CDR3, as DNA: TGTGCCAGCAGCTTAGGACTAGCGGGGGCCCATCGCTCCTACGAGCAGTACTTC.

The chain uses TRBV13 and TRBJ1-1; 7 bases fit TRBD1. Germline lookup yields CDR1 PRHDT and CDR2 FYEKMQ (reference sequence). V lost 4 bases to trimming and J lost 1 base; unmatched junction nucleotides: 9. This CDR3 has 16 amino acids. The CDR3, as DNA: TGTGCCAGCAGCTACTCCGGGACAGTGAAGAACACTGAAGCTTTCTTT. Its protein is CASSYSGTVKNTEAFF.

The J gene is TRBJ1-4, the V gene TRBV4-3, with D possibly TRBD1 on 5 matching bases. The ends were cut back, 0 bases at V and 4 bases at J, with 12 bases in the middle. CDR1 and CDR2 (germline): LGHNA, YSLEER. There are 16 residues in the CDR3. The chain's CDR3 is CASSQDPPQGNEKLFF. CDR3 nucleotides: TGCGCCAGCAGCCAAGACCCCCCCCAGGGTAATGAAAAACTGTTTTTT.

The rearrangement uses TRBV11-2 and TRBJ1-4; tentative D call: TRBD1 (5 bases). The length of the CDR3 is 11 residues. V lost 3 bases and J lost 14, with 10 bases in between. Germline assignment: CDR1 SGHAT and CDR2 FQNNGV. The CDR3 sequence is CASSFGGDLFF. In DNA, the CDR3 is TGTGCCAGCAGCTTCGGGGGAGACCTGTTTTTT.

This clone appeared once. The CDR3 loop reads CASSLDSTIEAFF. CDR3 DNA: TGTGCCAGCAGCCTGGACAGCACTATTGAAGCTTTCTTT. The rearrangement joins TRBV12-3 or TRBV12-4 to TRBJ1-1, with D possibly matching TRBD1 (6 bases). This CDR3 is 13 amino acids long. V was trimmed by 6 bases and J by 7 bases, leaving 15 bases between them.

The gene calls are TRBV7-2 and TRBJ2-2, with 10 bases aligning to TRBD1. This CDR3 comprises 16 residues. V trimming: 6 bases; J trimming: 5 bases; junction bases outside the gene matches: 9. Per the germline V gene, CDR1 is SGHTA and CDR2 is FQGNSA. The DNA for the CDR3 is TGTGCCAGCAGACCACCGGGACAGGGGAGAACCGGGGAGCTGTTTTTT. This gives the protein CASRPPGQGRTGELFF.

The rearrangement links TRBV7-9 to TRBJ1-2; 11 bases are shared with TRBD1. Per the germline V gene, CDR1 is SEHNR and CDR2 is FQNEAQ (reference sequence). Losses at the gene ends were 1 base for V and 9 bases for J; bases not matched to a gene: 4. This CDR3 is 14 amino acids long. CDR3 protein: CASSLEGTGGSYTF. The CDR3, as DNA: TGTGCCAGCAGCTTAGAAGGGACAGGGGGGAGCTACACCTTC. The full variable domain, with the rest looked up from reference TRBV7-9 and TRBJ1-2, is DTGVSQNPRHKITKRGQNVTFRCDPISEHNRLYWYRQTLGQGPEFLTYFQNEAQLEKSRLLSDRFSAERPKGSFSTLEIQRTEQGDSAMYLCASSLEGTGGSYTFGSGTRLTVV.

The rearrangement links TRBV2 to TRBJ2-3, with 7 bases aligning to TRBD1. Germline V gene sequence: CDR1 SNHLY, CDR2 FYNNEI. Trimming at V came to 6 bases and at J to 0 bases, leaving 3 bases not matched to a gene. CDR3 length: 14 amino acids. DNA of the CDR3: TGTGCCAGCAGGCCGGGACAGAGCACAGATACGCAGTATTTT. Its translation is CASRPGQSTDTQYF.

This chain uses TRBV11-1 with TRBJ2-2; the D gene is possibly TRBD1 (6 bases). The V gene lost 5 bases and the J gene lost 6 bases, with 10 bases spanning the gap. CDR3 length: 13 residues. Per germline, CDR1 SGHAT and CDR2 FQDESV (reference sequence). This CDR3 reads CASSQRTAGELFF. CDR3 bases: TGTGCCAGCAGCCAACGGACAGCCGGGGAGCTGTTTTTT.

The chain couples TRBV9 to TRBJ1-4; a weak D match, TRBD1 (5 bases). V dropped 0 bases and J dropped 12 bases, with 21 bases sitting between them. This CDR3 is built from 16 residues. Per the germline V gene, CDR1 is SGDLS and CDR2 is YYNGEE. The CDR3 DNA follows: TGTGCCAGCAGCGTAGCTACGGGAAGGGACTTCGGGGAACTGTTTTTT. Translated, it gives CASSVATGRDFGELFF.

CDR3 sequence reads: CASSWGQNTEAFF. In DNA form, the CDR3 reads TGTGCCAGCAGTTGGGGACAGAACACTGAAGCTTTCTTT. This chain uses TRBV6-5 with TRBJ1-1, with D perhaps matching TRBD1 (6 bases). The V and J ends lost 4 bases and 1 base respectively, with 7 bases between them. CDR3 size: 13 residues. Germline V CDR1 and CDR2: MNHEY, SVGAGI.

This clone was seen only a few times. The chain carries TRBV4-1 and TRBJ1-6; D might be TRBD1 (5 bases). The V and J ends lost 4 bases and 7 bases respectively, with 8 bases between them. The CDR3 runs to 13 residues. Germline V gives CDR1 MGHRA, CDR2 YSYEKL. CDR3: CASSPPGNSPLHF. Written as DNA, the CDR3 is TGCGCCAGCAGCCCTCCAGGGAATTCACCCCTCCACTTT.

The rearrangement links TRBV24-1 to TRBJ2-1; D unresolved. The V gene's germline CDR1 is KGHDR and CDR2 SFDVKD. V was shortened by 5 bases and J by 5 bases, with 15 bases between the two germline ends. There are 15 residues in the CDR3. CDR3 sequence: CATSAPAGRNNEQFF. CDR3 nucleotides: TGTGCCACCAGTGCCCCCGCAGGCAGAAACAATGAGCAGTTCTTC.

The V gene is TRBV19, the J gene TRBJ1-2, with TRBD1 identical over 7 bases. The J segment lost 8 bases and the V segment lost 3 bases, leaving 6 bases of the junction unmatched. This CDR3 region has 13 residues. Germline CDR1 reads LNHDA; CDR2 reads SQIVND (reference sequence). CDR3 DNA sequence: TGTGCCAGTAGTATTTACGGACAGGAGGGCTACACCTTC. It codes for CASSIYGQEGYTF. The full variable domain, completed using reference TRBV19 and TRBJ1-2, is DGGITQSPKYLFRKEGQNVTLSCEQNLNHDAMYWYRQDPGQGLRLIYYSQIVNDFQKGDIAEGYSVSREKKESFPLTVTSAQKNPTAFYLCASSIYGQEGYTFGSGTRLTVV.

This chain joins TRBV3-1 (or the pseudogene TRBV3-2) and TRBJ1-5; possibly TRBD1 for D (5 bases). The CDR3 is made up of 15 amino acids. Germline V CDR1 and CDR2: LGHDT, YNNKEL (reference sequence). V was cut by 1 base and J by 5 bases, with 12 bases left in between. In DNA form, the CDR3 reads TGTGCCAGCAGCCAAGTGGCAGGGTCCGATCAGCCCCAGCATTTT. The encoded protein is CASSQVAGSDQPQHF.

This sequence joins TRBV27 and TRBJ2-7, with 10 bases matching TRBD1. Losses at the gene ends were 0 bases for V and 2 bases for J; bases not matched to a gene: 4. This CDR3 has 16 amino acids. Germline V gives CDR1 MNHEY, CDR2 SMNVEV (reference sequence). Written as DNA, the CDR3 is TGTGCCAGCAGTTTATCGGGACAGGGGTTAACCTACGAGCAGTACTTC. Its translation is CASSLSGQGLTYEQYF.

The V call is TRBV4-1, the J call TRBJ2-5; TRBD2 matches 10 bases. The CDR3 is 17 amino acids. The junction had 6 bases not matched to a gene; V was cut back by 1 base and J by 1 base. CDR1 and CDR2 (germline): MGHRA, YSYEKL. The CDR3 region has the DNA TGCGCCAGCAGCCAAGGGGGAGCGGGGGGGCCCCAAGAGACCCAGTACTTC. It codes for CASSQGGAGGPQETQYF.

The chain is built from TRBV30 and TRBJ2-5; no definite D call. Germline CDR1 GTSNPN, CDR2 SVGIG (reference sequence). This CDR3 is 13 amino acids long. The V end was cut by 0 bases, the J end by 2 bases, with 7 bases between. DNA for the CDR3: TGTGCCTGGAGTGTCGTCCAGCAAGAGACCCAGTACTTC. Protein sequence: CAWSVVQQETQYF.

This chain links TRBV6-5 with TRBJ1-6, with D tentatively TRBD1 (5 bases). Trimming removed 0 bases from V and 2 bases from J, with 8 bases in between. The CDR3 sequence is 16 residues long. The V gene's germline CDR1 is MNHEY and CDR2 SVGAGI. The DNA for the CDR3 is TGTGCCAGCAGTTACTCGATGACAGCCTATAATTCACCCCTCCACTTT. It is translated as CASSYSMTAYNSPLHF.

For the CDR3, the DNA is TGTGCCAGCAGCCAAACCGGGACATCCAGCTCCAATGAGCAGTTCTTC. Translation: CASSQTGTSSSNEQFF. The V gene is TRBV3-1 (or the pseudogene TRBV3-2), the J gene TRBJ2-1; a weak D match, TRBD1 (6 bases). The length of the CDR3 is 16 residues. Germline V gives CDR1 LGHDT, CDR2 YNNKEL (reference sequence). V lost 2 bases and J lost 6, with 17 bases in between.

The V call is TRBV7-8, the J call TRBJ1-5, with a tentative D call TRBD1 (5 bases). Trimming took 0 bases from V and 0 from J, leaving 6 bases between them. Germline V gene data show CDR1 as SGHVS and CDR2 as FQNEAQ. This CDR3 has 15 amino acids. Written as DNA, the CDR3 is TGTGCCAGCAGCTTAGCGGGGGGTAGCAATCAGCCCCAGCATTTT. This codes for CASSLAGGSNQPQHF.

DNA of the CDR3: TGTGCCAGCAGCTCTTTGGGGGGGCTTAGCTATGGCTACACCTTC. This gives the protein CASSSLGGLSYGYTF. J is TRBJ1-2 and V is TRBV6-5; possibly TRBD1 for D (6 bases). Germline V CDR1 and CDR2: MNHEY, SVGAGI. Trimming left V 6 bases short and J 4 bases short, with 18 bases between. This CDR3 is 15 amino acids long.

The chain joins TRBV4-3 to TRBJ2-1, with 8 bases that match TRBD2. The V and J ends lost 2 bases and 4 bases, in that order; junction bases with no gene match: 1. The CDR3 extends over 14 amino acids. Germline loops: CDR1 LGHNA, CDR2 YSLEER. CDR3 in amino acids: CASSQTSGYNEQFF. The DNA for the CDR3 is TGCGCCAGCAGCCAAACTAGCGGATACAATGAGCAGTTCTTC.